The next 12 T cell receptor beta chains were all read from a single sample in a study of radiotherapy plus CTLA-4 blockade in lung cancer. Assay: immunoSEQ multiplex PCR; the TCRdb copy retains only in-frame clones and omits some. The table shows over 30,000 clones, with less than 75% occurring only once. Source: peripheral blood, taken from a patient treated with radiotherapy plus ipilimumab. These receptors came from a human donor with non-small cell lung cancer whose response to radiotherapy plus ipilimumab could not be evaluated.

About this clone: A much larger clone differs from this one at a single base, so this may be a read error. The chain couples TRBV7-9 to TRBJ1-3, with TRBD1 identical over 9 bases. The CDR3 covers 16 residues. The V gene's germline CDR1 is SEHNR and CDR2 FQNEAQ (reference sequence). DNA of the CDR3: TGTGCCGGCAGCCGAACAGGGGGCGATTCCGGAAACACCATATATTTT. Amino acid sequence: CAGSRTGGDSGNTIYF.

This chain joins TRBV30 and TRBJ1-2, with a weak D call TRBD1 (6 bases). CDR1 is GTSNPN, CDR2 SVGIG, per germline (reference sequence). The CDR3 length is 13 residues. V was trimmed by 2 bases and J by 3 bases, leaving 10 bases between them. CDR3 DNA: TGTGCCTGGAGTAAAAACAGGGACTATGGCTACACCTTC. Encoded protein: CAWSKNRDYGYTF.

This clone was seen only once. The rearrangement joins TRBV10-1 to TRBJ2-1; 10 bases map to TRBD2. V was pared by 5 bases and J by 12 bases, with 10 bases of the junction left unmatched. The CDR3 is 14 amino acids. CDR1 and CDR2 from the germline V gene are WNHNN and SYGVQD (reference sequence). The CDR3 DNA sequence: TGCGCCAGCAGTAGGATAGCGGGAGGACCGGCGCAGTTCTTC. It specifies CASSRIAGGPAQFF.

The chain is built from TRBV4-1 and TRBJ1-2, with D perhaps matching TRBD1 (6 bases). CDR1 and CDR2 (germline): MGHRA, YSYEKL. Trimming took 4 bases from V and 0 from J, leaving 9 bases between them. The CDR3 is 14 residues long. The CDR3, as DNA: TGCGCCAGCAGCCTCGGGACAACTAACTATGGCTACACCTTC. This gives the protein CASSLGTTNYGYTF.

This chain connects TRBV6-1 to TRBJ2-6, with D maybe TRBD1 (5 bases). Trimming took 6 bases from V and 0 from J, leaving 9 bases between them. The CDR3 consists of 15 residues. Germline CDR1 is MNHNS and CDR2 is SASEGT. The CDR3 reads CASRRTNSGANVLTF. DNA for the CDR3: TGTGCCAGCAGAAGGACAAACTCTGGGGCCAACGTCCTGACTTTC.

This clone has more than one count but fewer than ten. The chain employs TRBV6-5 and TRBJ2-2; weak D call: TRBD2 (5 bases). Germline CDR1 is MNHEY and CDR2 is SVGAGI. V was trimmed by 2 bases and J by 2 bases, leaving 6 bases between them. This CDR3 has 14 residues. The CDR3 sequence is CASSYGGNTGELFF. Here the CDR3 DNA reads TGTGCCAGCAGTTACGGAGGAAACACCGGGGAGCTGTTTTTT.

For the CDR3, the DNA is TGCGCCAGCAGCCAAGATCCCAGGCCCTTAGCCAAAAACATTCAGTACTTC. Translated: CASSQDPRPLAKNIQYF. V gene TRBV4-1 combines with J gene TRBJ2-4; D gene uncertain. Germline values: CDR1 MGHRA, CDR2 YSYEKL. This CDR3 has 17 residues. V was pared by 0 bases and J by 0 bases, with 12 bases between.

DNA of the CDR3: TGCGCCAGCAGCTTGACAGGGATGATCACTGGGGAGCTGTTTTTT. Translated: CASSLTGMITGELFF. The chain links TRBV5-1 to TRBJ2-2; D is perhaps TRBD1 (6 bases). Germline CDR1 and CDR2: SGHRS and YFSETQ. The CDR3 sequence is 15 residues long. V lost 1 base and J 8 bases, leaving 15 bases between the germline ends. The whole variable domain, remainder taken from reference TRBV5-1 and TRBJ2-2, is KAGVTQTPRYLIKTRGQQVTLSCSPISGHRSVSWYQQTPGQGLQFLFEYFSETQRNKGNFPGRFSGRQFSNSRSEMNVSTLELGDSALYLCASSLTGMITGELFFGEGSRLTVL.

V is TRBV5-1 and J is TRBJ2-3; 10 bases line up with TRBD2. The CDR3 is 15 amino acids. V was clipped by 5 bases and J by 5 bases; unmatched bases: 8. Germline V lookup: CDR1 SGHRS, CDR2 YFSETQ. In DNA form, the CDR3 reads TGCGCCAGCAGTCTAGCGGGAGATTATAGAGATACGCAGTATTTT. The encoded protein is CASSLAGDYRDTQYF.

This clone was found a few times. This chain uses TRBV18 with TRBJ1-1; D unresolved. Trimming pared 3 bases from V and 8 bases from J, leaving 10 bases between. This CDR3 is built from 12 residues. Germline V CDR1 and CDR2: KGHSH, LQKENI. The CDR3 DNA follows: TGTGCCAGCTCACCGGACCGGGAGGAAGCTTTCTTT. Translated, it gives CASSPDREEAFF.

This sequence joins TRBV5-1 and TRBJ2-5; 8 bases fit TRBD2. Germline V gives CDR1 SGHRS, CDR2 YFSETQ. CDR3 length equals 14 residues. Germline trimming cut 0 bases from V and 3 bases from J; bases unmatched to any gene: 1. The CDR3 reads CASSLVSGKETQYF. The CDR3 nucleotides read TGCGCCAGCAGCTTGGTTAGCGGGAAAGAGACCCAGTACTTC.

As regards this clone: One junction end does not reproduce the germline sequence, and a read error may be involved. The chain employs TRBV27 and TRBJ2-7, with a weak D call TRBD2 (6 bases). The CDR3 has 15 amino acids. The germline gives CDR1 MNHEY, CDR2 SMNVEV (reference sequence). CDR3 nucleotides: TGTGCCACCAGTTTCCCTTTAGCGGTTCCCTACGAGCAGTACTTC. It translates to CATSFPLAVPYEQYF.